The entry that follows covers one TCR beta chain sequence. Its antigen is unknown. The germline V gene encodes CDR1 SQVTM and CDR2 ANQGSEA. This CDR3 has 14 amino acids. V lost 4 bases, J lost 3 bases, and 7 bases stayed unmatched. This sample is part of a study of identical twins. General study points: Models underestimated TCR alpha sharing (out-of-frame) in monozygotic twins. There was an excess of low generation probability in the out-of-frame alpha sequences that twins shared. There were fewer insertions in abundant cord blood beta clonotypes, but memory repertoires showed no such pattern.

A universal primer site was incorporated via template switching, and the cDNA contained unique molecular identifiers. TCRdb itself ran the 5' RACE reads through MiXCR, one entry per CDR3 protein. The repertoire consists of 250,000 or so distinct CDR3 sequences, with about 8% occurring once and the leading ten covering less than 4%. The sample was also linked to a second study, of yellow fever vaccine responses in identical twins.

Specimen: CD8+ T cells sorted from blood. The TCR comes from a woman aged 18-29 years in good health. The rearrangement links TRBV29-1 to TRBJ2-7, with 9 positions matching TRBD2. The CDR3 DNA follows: TGCAGCGTTGTAGGGCTAGCGGGGATCTACGAGCAGTACTTC. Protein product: CSVVGLAGIYEQYF.